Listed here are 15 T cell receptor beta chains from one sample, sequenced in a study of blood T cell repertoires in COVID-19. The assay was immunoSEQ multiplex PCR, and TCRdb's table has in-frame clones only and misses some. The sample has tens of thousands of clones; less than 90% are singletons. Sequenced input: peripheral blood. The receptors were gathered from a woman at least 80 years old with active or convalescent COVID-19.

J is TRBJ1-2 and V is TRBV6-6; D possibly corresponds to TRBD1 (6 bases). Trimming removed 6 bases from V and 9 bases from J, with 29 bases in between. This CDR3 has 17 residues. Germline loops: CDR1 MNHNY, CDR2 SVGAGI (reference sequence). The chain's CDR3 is CASSRLVTAGGGTSYTF. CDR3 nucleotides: TGTGCCAGCAGCCGACTCGTCACCGCGGGAGGGGGGACGAGCTACACCTTC.

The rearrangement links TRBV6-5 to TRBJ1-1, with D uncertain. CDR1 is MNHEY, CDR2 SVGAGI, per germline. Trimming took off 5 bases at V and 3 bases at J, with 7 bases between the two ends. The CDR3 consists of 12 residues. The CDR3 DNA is TGTGCCAGCAGTAAGAGGGACACTGAAGCTTTCTTT. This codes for CASSKRDTEAFF.

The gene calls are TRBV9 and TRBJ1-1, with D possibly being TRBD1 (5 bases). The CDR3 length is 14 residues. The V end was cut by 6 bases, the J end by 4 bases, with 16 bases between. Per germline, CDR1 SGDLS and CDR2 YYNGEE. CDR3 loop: CASTLGAGSTEAFF. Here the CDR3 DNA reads TGTGCCAGCACCCTAGGGGCGGGGTCCACTGAAGCTTTCTTT.

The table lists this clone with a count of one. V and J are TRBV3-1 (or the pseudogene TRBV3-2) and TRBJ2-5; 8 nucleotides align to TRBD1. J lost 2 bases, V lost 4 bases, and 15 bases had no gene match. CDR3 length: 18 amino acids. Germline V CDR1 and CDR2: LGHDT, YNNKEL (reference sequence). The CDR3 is CASSPTTGAADTQETQYF. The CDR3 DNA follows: TGTGCCAGCAGCCCCACGACAGGGGCTGCGGATACTCAAGAGACCCAGTACTTC.

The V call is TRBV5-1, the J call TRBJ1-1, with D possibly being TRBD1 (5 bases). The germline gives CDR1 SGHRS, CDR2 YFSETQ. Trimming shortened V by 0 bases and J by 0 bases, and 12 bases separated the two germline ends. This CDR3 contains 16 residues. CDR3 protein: CASSLGQGWVNTEAFF. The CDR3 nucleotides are TGCGCCAGCAGCTTGGGTCAGGGCTGGGTGAACACTGAAGCTTTCTTT.

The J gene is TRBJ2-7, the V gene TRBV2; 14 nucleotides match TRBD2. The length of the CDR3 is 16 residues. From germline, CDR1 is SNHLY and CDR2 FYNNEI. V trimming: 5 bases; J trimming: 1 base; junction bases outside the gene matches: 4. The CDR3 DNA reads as TGTGCCAGCAGTCGTGGACTAGCGGGGGGTTCCTACGAGCAGTACTTC. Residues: CASSRGLAGGSYEQYF.

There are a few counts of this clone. For the CDR3, the DNA is TGTGCCAGCAGCCCCCAGCGGACAGGGGGGACCTATAATTCACCCCTCCACTTT. Its translation: CASSPQRTGGTYNSPLHF. The rearrangement uses TRBV3-1 (or the pseudogene TRBV3-2) and TRBJ1-6, with 10 bases matching TRBD1. The CDR3 extends over 18 amino acids. Germline V gives CDR1 LGHDT, CDR2 YNNKEL (reference sequence). The V gene end was trimmed by 4 bases and the J gene end by 2 bases; junction bases not matched to a gene: 8.

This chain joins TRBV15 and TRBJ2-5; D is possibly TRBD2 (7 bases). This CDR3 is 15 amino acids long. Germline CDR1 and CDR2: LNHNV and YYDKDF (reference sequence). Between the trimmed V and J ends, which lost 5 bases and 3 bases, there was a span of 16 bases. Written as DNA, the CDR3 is TGTGCCACCAGCGTAAGGGGGGGGAGAGAAGAGACCCAGTACTTC. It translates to CATSVRGGREETQYF.

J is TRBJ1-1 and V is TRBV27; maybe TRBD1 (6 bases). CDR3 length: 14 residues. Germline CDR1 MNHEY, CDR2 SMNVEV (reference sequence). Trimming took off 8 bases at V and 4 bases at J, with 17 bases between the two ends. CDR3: CASSRAGVGTEAFF. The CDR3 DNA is TGTGCCAGCTCTAGGGCAGGGGTTGGCACTGAAGCTTTCTTT.

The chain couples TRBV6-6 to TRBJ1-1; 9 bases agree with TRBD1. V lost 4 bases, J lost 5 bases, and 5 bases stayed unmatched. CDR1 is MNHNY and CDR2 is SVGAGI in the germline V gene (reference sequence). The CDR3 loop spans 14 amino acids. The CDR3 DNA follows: TGTGCCAGCAGTTCGGACAGGGGTCGGACTGAAGCTTTCTTT. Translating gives CASSSDRGRTEAFF.

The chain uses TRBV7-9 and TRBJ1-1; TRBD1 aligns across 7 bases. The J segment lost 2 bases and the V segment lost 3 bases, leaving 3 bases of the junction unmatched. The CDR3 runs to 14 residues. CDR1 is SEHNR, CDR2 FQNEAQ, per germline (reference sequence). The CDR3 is CASSLGQSNTEAFF. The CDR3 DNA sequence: TGTGCCAGCAGCTTGGGACAGTCTAACACTGAAGCTTTCTTT.

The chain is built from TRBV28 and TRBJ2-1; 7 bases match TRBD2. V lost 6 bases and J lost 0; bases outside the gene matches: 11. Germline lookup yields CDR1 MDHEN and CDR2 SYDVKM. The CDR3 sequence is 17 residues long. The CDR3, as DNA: TGTGCCAGCAGCCCGCGAAAAGCGGGGAGCTCCTACAATGAGCAGTTCTTC. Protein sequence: CASSPRKAGSSYNEQFF.

CDR3 region: CASSPRDTEAFF. DNA of the CDR3: TGTGCCAGCTCACCCCGGGACACTGAAGCTTTCTTT. The chain carries TRBV18 and TRBJ1-1; D gene uncertain. The CDR3 runs 12 residues. Germline CDR1 KGHSH, CDR2 LQKENI. Trimming left V 3 bases short and J 3 bases short, with 5 bases between.

This CDR3 is CASSDRGYNEQFF. The CDR3 region has the DNA TGTGCCAGTAGTGATAGGGGTTACAATGAGCAGTTCTTC. This chain uses TRBV19 with TRBJ2-1; possibly TRBD1 for D (5 bases). Trimming stripped 5 bases from V and 4 bases from J, with 9 bases between. There are 13 residues in the CDR3. CDR1 and CDR2 from the germline V gene are LNHDA and SQIVND (reference sequence).

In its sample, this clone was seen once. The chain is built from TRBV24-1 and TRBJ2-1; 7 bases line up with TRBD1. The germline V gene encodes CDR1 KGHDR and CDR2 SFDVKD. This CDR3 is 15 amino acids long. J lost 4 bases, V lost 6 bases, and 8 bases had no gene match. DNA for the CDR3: TGTGCCACCAGTTCCGGGACAGAGGTATACAATGAGCAGTTCTTC. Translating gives CATSSGTEVYNEQFF.